This T cell receptor (beta chain) stems from a study of blood T cell repertoires in COVID-19 (dated by TCRdb to the early 2020s). Regarding the complete study: Samples covering the acute and convalescent phases of COVID-19 were provided by collaborators in the United States, Italy and Spain. The prospective study material was composed of cDNA or gDNA derived from T cells, B-cell-depleted T cells, or PBMCs. Subjects who had been exposed to COVID-19, were actively infected with it, or had recovered from it provided the deeply sampled blood TCRbeta repertoires that made up the dataset. The repertoires were made available in a free public database intended to serve as a resource for research on the immune response to SARS-CoV-2. Samples came from the ongoing ImmuneRACE study (first 160 participants) plus 1,254 subjects from 6 global collaborators. A de-identified subject ID, COVID-19 status, age in years and sex were almost always included in the sample metadata. Where available, HLA class I and class II types were taken from metadata supplied by the sample provider and were not determined by assay-based typing. Summary of the overall study and its limitations: Clinical and demographic metadata were provided uncurated, with the amount varying by source and participant.

Remarks on this clone: No cognate antigen has been identified for it. No qualities accompany the bases; no much larger clone lies one base away.

TCRbeta CDR3 regions were amplified from genomic DNA by means of the immunoSEQ Assay, a bias-controlled multiplex PCR. As for how the authors treated the data: Within the assay, amplification of reference gene primers was used to estimate how many nucleated cells each sample contained. Sequence reads were collapsed and filtered to measure the absolute abundance of every unique TCRbeta CDR3 rearrangement. For each sample, productive Simpson clonality was calculated as the square root of Simpson's diversity index over productive rearrangements. The source is immuneACCESS, and TCRdb retained only in-frame sequences with V and J called. Part of the clones is not carried over; for the studies checked, unresolved V genes explain less than half of this, and the remainder is unexplained. That table supplies the V and J calls and clone size; D and trimming were determined from the DNA. This sample gives some 200,000 clones in total; about 88% of them show up just once. The leading ten clones occupy about 5% of the sample.

Collaborating institutions collected whole blood in K2EDTA tubes following their own protocols. For TCRbeta analysis, collaborator samples were shipped as frozen whole blood, as isolated PBMCs, or as DNA extracted from either sample type. The trim is 1 base for V and 8 bases for J, with a gap of 15 bases between the germline ends. The CDR3 numbers 15 residues from cysteine through phenylalanine. The read is trimmed to its CDR3 DNA, 45 bases read in frame from base 1. For CDR1 and CDR2, the germline V gene (reference sequence) lists LNHNV and YYDKDF. Specimen: peripheral blood. The receptor comes from a woman in her forties with acute or convalescent COVID-19. This chain joins TRBV15 to TRBJ1-3; TRBD1 is a weak D gene call, 6 bases matching. The encoded CDR3 is CATSRAGGAADTIYF. In nucleotide form, the sequence is TGTGCCACCAGCAGAGCGGGGGGGGCGGCGGACACCATATATTTT.